A selection of T cell receptor beta chains follows, all from one sample in a study of OX40 agonist ivuxolimab in advanced cancers. Method: immunoSEQ multiplex PCR; TCRdb's copy keeps in-frame clones and lacks some. The sample comprises some 80,000 clones, approximately 85% of which are singletons, and 6.9% rests with the top ten. The sequencing used CD4+ or CD8+ T cells sorted from blood, collected in a trial of the OX40 agonist ivuxolimab. The receptors originated from an adult with an advanced solid tumor such as melanoma, head and neck, liver or kidney cancer. Each CDR3 is given with its conserved first and last residue. Each record gives: CDR3 protein, CDR3 DNA, clone size, V gene, D gene, J gene, CDR3 length. D genes are given only for firm matches. Only part of the rows carry a size: once, few, many, or a class if the clone is expanded.

CDR3: CASSLFDEQFF
DNA: TGTGCCAGCAGCTTATTCGATGAGCAGTTCTTC
size: .
V: TRBV11-3
D: .
J: TRBJ2-1
length: 11

CDR3: CASSLYEKLFF
DNA: TGTGCCAGCAGCTTATATGAAAAACTGTTTTTT
size: .
V: TRBV7-9
D: .
J: TRBJ1-4
length: 11

CDR3: CASSEGLSNQPQHF
DNA: TGTGCCAGCAGTGAAGGGCTTAGCAATCAGCCCCAGCATTTT
size: .
V: TRBV6-1
D: .
J: TRBJ1-5
length: 14

CDR3: CASSANQMPNYGYTF
DNA: TGCGCCAGCAGCGCCAATCAGATGCCGAACTATGGCTACACCTTC
size: .
V: TRBV4-1
D: .
J: TRBJ1-2
length: 15

CDR3: CASIRGPYNEQFF
DNA: TGTGCCAGCATCCGGGGGCCTTACAATGAGCAGTTCTTC
size: once
V: TRBV6-1
D: .
J: TRBJ2-1
length: 13

CDR3: CASSGRGEENTEAFF
DNA: TGTGCCAGCAGCGGCAGGGGGGAAGAAAACACTGAAGCTTTCTTT
size: once
V: TRBV9
D: TRBD1
J: TRBJ1-1
length: 15

CDR3: CASSLRTFSGANVLTF
DNA: TGTGCCAGCAGCTTGCGGACTTTCTCTGGGGCCAACGTCCTGACTTTC
size: .
V: TRBV5-6
D: .
J: TRBJ2-6
length: 16

CDR3: CAWSGTAYEQYF
DNA: TGTGCCTGGTCCGGGACAGCCTACGAGCAGTACTTC
size: .
V: TRBV30
D: TRBD1
J: TRBJ2-7
length: 12

CDR3: CASSKADGQGGRRETQYF
DNA: TGTGCCAGCAGCAAAGCGGATGGACAGGGGGGGCGTAGAGAGACCCAGTACTTC
size: .
V: TRBV21-1
D: .
J: TRBJ2-5
length: 18

CDR3: CASSFVGGPYNEQFF
DNA: TGTGCCAGCAGCTTCGTAGGGGGGCCTTACAATGAGCAGTTCTTC
size: few
V: TRBV7-9
D: .
J: TRBJ2-1
length: 15